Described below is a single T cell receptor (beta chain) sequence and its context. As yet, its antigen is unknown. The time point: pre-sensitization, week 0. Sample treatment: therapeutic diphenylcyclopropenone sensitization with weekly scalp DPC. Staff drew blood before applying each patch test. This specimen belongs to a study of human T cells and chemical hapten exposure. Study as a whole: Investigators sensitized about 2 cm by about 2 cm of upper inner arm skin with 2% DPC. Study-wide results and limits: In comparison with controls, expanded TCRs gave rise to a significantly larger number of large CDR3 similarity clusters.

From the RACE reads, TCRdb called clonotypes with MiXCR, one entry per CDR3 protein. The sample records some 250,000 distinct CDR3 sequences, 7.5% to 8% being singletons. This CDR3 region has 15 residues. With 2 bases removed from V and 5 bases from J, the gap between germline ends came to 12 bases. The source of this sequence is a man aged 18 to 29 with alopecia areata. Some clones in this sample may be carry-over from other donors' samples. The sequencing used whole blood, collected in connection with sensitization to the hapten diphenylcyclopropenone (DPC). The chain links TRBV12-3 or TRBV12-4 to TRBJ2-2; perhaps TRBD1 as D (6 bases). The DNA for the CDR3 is TGTGCCAGCAGTTTACCCCCCAGGGGAACCGGGGAGCTGTTTTTT. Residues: CASSLPPRGTGELFF.